A single sample is the source of the 5 T cell receptor beta chains below, sequenced in a study of regulatory T cells in long-lasting Graves disease. Time point of the sample: persistent/refractory GD, antithyroid drugs over 5 years with positive TRAb. PBMCs were the source of the RNA used for TCR sequencing. Libraries of TCR beta came from iRepertoire HTBI primers plus Arm-PCR of CDR3 regions. MiXCR, applied by TCRdb to the multiplex PCR reads, yields one record per CDR3 protein. This table has roughly 400,000 distinct CDR3 sequences, around 20% appearing once. Source: peripheral blood mononuclear cells (PBMCs), taken when the disease was refractory, from a patient treated with antithyroid drugs. Receptor source: a female donor with Graves disease.

This clonotype has ten or more counts. The V gene is TRBV15, the J gene TRBJ1-1; D gene uncertain. CDR1 is LNHNV and CDR2 is YYDKDF in the germline V gene (reference sequence). Trimming removed 3 bases at V and 0 bases at J, with 8 bases between. The CDR3 consists of 14 residues. DNA for the CDR3: TGTGCCACCAGCAGGGACCCCATGAACACTGAAGCTTTCTTT. Its protein product is CATSRDPMNTEAFF. Based on the CDR3 plus reference TRBV15 and TRBJ1-1, the full variable domain is DAMVIQNPRYQVTQFGKPVTLSCSQTLNHNVMYWYQQKSSQAPKLLFHYYDKDFNNEADTPDNFQSRRPNTSFCFLDIRSPGLGDTAMYLCATSRDPMNTEAFFGQGTRLTVV.

This clonotype came up many times. The chain has TRBV2 and TRBJ2-5, with 7 bases matching TRBD2. CDR1 SNHLY and CDR2 FYNNEI come from the germline V gene. The CDR3 has 14 amino acids. V was clipped by 7 bases and J by 3 bases; unmatched bases: 8. The DNA of the CDR3 is TGTGCCAGCAAATCAGAGCGGGGAAAAGAGACCCAGTACTTC. It encodes CASKSERGKETQYF.

This CDR3 reads CASSLRIGLADRTDTQYF. The CDR3 region has the DNA TGTGCCAGCAGTTTGCGAATCGGACTAGCGGATCGCACAGATACGCAGTATTTT. V and J are TRBV28 and TRBJ2-3; TRBD2 matches at 10 bases. V shed 3 bases, J shed 1 base, and the junction held 10 bases outside the gene matches. Germline assignment: CDR1 MDHEN and CDR2 SYDVKM. The CDR3 extends over 18 amino acids.

This chain uses TRBV5-1 with TRBJ2-7; 8 positions match TRBD2. CDR1 is SGHRS, CDR2 YFSETQ, per germline. V shed 2 bases, J shed 1 base, and the junction held 5 bases outside the gene matches. The CDR3 has 15 residues. This CDR3 is CASSFTSGNSYEQYF. The DNA for the CDR3 is TGCGCCAGCAGCTTCACTAGCGGCAATTCCTACGAGCAGTACTTC.

The CDR3 DNA follows: TGTGCCACCAGCCTCGATCGAGGGACTGAAGCTTTCTTT. Its protein product is CATSLDRGTEAFF. The chain uses TRBV15 and TRBJ1-1; D gene unclear. The CDR3 extends over 13 amino acids. CDR1 is LNHNV, CDR2 YYDKDF, per germline (reference sequence). Trimming took off 5 bases at V and 5 bases at J, with 12 bases between the two ends.